A selection of T cell receptor beta chains follows, all from one sample in a study of blood T cell repertoires in COVID-19. Produced via immunoSEQ multiplex PCR; TCRdb's table is partial and in-frame only. The table shows 85,000 to 130,000 clones, with roughly four fifths occurring only once. Sample: peripheral blood. The receptors were gathered from an elderly woman with active or convalescent COVID-19. CDR3s include the opening cysteine and the closing phenylalanine or tryptophan. The order of the fields is V gene, J gene, clone size, D gene, CDR3 DNA, CDR3 protein. The D gene is left open where the match is weak. For some rows the clone size is stated as once, few or many, or as a class when expanded; others skip it.

V gene: TRBV6-6
J gene: TRBJ1-1
clone size: .
D gene: .
CDR3 DNA: TGTGCCAGCAGGCGTGGACAGACGGTATCAACTGAAGCTTTCTTT
CDR3 protein: CASRRGQTVSTEAFF

V gene: TRBV11-2
J gene: TRBJ1-2
clone size: few
D gene: .
CDR3 DNA: TGTGCCAGCAGCTTACTTGTCTCCAGCTATGGCTACACCTTC
CDR3 protein: CASSLLVSSYGYTF

V gene: TRBV5-6
J gene: TRBJ1-6
clone size: .
D gene: .
CDR3 DNA: TGTGCCAGCAGCTCGTTCGGGGGATCACCCCTCCACTTT
CDR3 protein: CASSSFGGSPLHF

V gene: TRBV18
J gene: TRBJ1-5
clone size: once
D gene: .
CDR3 DNA: TGTGCCAGCTCACCCAGCGCGGCTGGCAATCAGCCCCAGCATTTT
CDR3 protein: CASSPSAAGNQPQHF

V gene: TRBV3-1/TRBV3-2
J gene: TRBJ1-1
clone size: .
D gene: .
CDR3 DNA: TGTGCCAGCAGCCAAGATTATGGCAGAACAAACACTGAAGCTTTCTTT
CDR3 protein: CASSQDYGRTNTEAFF

V gene: TRBV28
J gene: TRBJ1-2
clone size: .
D gene: .
CDR3 DNA: TGTGCCAGCAGTCCCGGACAGCCCTATGGCTACACCTTC
CDR3 protein: CASSPGQPYGYTF

V gene: TRBV19
J gene: TRBJ1-1
clone size: .
D gene: .
CDR3 DNA: TGTGCCAGCAAACGGGGGGCCGGGGTGAAGAACACTGAAGCTTTCTTT
CDR3 protein: CASKRGAGVKNTEAFF

V gene: TRBV5-4
J gene: TRBJ1-1
clone size: once
D gene: .
CDR3 DNA: TGTGCCAGCAGCTTCGTTAATTCGGACACTGAAGCTTTCTTT
CDR3 protein: CASSFVNSDTEAFF

V gene: TRBV7-2
J gene: TRBJ1-2
clone size: .
D gene: TRBD1
CDR3 DNA: TGTGCCAGCAGCCGCGGACAGGGCGGGTATGGCTACACCTTC
CDR3 protein: CASSRGQGGYGYTF

V gene: TRBV9
J gene: TRBJ2-1
clone size: once
D gene: .
CDR3 DNA: TGTGCCAGCAGCGTAGTGGGGAGCTCCTACAATGAGCAGTTCTTC
CDR3 protein: CASSVVGSSYNEQFF

V gene: TRBV7-2
J gene: TRBJ1-4
clone size: once
D gene: .
CDR3 DNA: TGTGCCAGCAGCTCCGATGGGGCTGGGGTTCGGTTTTTT
CDR3 protein: CASSSDGAGVRFF

V gene: TRBV7-9
J gene: TRBJ1-2
clone size: .
D gene: TRBD1
CDR3 DNA: TGTGCCAGCAGCTTAGGTAGCAGGGGGCGCCTCTATGGCTACACCTTC
CDR3 protein: CASSLGSRGRLYGYTF

V gene: TRBV29-1
J gene: TRBJ2-2
clone size: .
D gene: TRBD1
CDR3 DNA: TGCAGCGTTAAAAGAGGGACAGGGAACACCGGGGAGCTGTTTTTT
CDR3 protein: CSVKRGTGNTGELFF

V gene: TRBV5-1
J gene: TRBJ1-1
clone size: .
D gene: TRBD1
CDR3 DNA: TGCGCCAGCAGCTGGACAGGGGGGACTGAAGCTTTCTTT
CDR3 protein: CASSWTGGTEAFF

V gene: TRBV19
J gene: TRBJ2-1
clone size: once
D gene: .
CDR3 DNA: TGTGCCAGTAGTATTCTTCTGAGCTCCTACAATGAGCAGTTCTTC
CDR3 protein: CASSILLSSYNEQFF

V gene: TRBV15
J gene: TRBJ2-7
clone size: few
D gene: .
CDR3 DNA: TGTGCCACCAGCAGAGAGGGCAGCTCCTACGAGCAGTACTTC
CDR3 protein: CATSREGSSYEQYF

V gene: TRBV7-3
J gene: TRBJ1-3
clone size: .
D gene: .
CDR3 DNA: TGTGCCAGCAGCTTAATTGACAGGATTAGAAACACCATATATTTT
CDR3 protein: CASSLIDRIRNTIYF

V gene: TRBV5-4
J gene: TRBJ1-1
clone size: .
D gene: .
CDR3 DNA: TGTGCCAGCAGCTTGGACAGGAGGGCGACTGAAGCTTTCTTT
CDR3 protein: CASSLDRRATEAFF

V gene: TRBV28
J gene: TRBJ2-7
clone size: .
D gene: .
CDR3 DNA: TGTGCCAGCAGCTCCCCCCGAGCAGGGGTCTACGAGCAGTACTTC
CDR3 protein: CASSSPRAGVYEQYF

V gene: TRBV6-5
J gene: TRBJ1-1
clone size: .
D gene: .
CDR3 DNA: TGTGCCAGCAGTCAGAGAAACCGGAGGGCAGCTTTCTTT
CDR3 protein: CASSQRNRRAAFF

V gene: TRBV3-1/TRBV3-2
J gene: TRBJ1-2
clone size: .
D gene: .
CDR3 DNA: TGTGCCAGCAGCCAAGCGGAGGGCTACACCTTC
CDR3 protein: CASSQAEGYTF

V gene: TRBV7-8
J gene: TRBJ2-5
clone size: .
D gene: .
CDR3 DNA: TGTGCCAGCAGCTTAAAATTAGGACAGAGGGTAGGGGAGACCCAGTACTTC
CDR3 protein: CASSLKLGQRVGETQYF

V gene: TRBV5-4
J gene: TRBJ2-1
clone size: .
D gene: .
CDR3 DNA: TGTGCCAGCAGCTTGGATTCTAGTCCGTACAATGAGCAGTTCTTC
CDR3 protein: CASSLDSSPYNEQFF

V gene: TRBV10-2
J gene: TRBJ1-2
clone size: .
D gene: TRBD1
CDR3 DNA: TGCGCCAGCAGTTCCGGGACAGGGAATGGACTCACCTTC
CDR3 protein: CASSSGTGNGLTF

V gene: TRBV29-1
J gene: TRBJ1-1
clone size: .
D gene: .
CDR3 DNA: TGCAGCGTGGGCTCGGGGAACACTGAAGCTTTCTTT
CDR3 protein: CSVGSGNTEAFF

V gene: TRBV7-9
J gene: TRBJ2-1
clone size: .
D gene: TRBD2
CDR3 DNA: TGTGCCAGCAGCCTACTAGCGGGAGGGCCAAGTGAGCAGTTCTTC
CDR3 protein: CASSLLAGGPSEQFF